This entry concerns a single TCR beta chain. The data originate from a study of control samples from healthy donors and cancer patients. The ends were cut back, 4 bases at V and 6 bases at J, with 15 bases in the middle. The CDR3 contains 14 residues. CDR1 is LGHNA, CDR2 YNFKEQ, per germline. TCRdb keeps only in-frame clones here, not all; method: immunoSEQ multiplex PCR. The table records 150,000 to 160,000 clones, 93% of them present only once. The chain links TRBV4-2 to TRBJ1-1; possible D gene TRBD1, 5 bases. The TCR comes from a man aged 50 to 59 in good health. The sample taken for sequencing was blood. The CDR3 is CASSRQADNAEAFF. The CDR3 DNA follows: TGTGCCAGCAGCCGCCAGGCGGACAACGCTGAAGCTTTCTTT.